This entry is about one T cell receptor beta chain. Its antigen is undetermined. This record comes from a study of T cell responses to AZD1222 COVID-19 vaccine. Across the study: Pooling was applied to second doses at about 4 or about 12 weeks. Study-level results: Repertoire collection took place solely once the T cell response had peaked.

Method: immunoSEQ multiplex PCR; TCRdb's copy keeps in-frame clones and lacks some. This table has roughly 130,000 clones, about 88% appearing once. Sequencing was performed on peripheral blood, taken on day 0 of AZD1222 vaccination. The receptor was isolated from an adult in good health.

The CDR3: CASSPGTAVMNTEAFF. As DNA, the CDR3 is TGTGCCAGCAGTCCCGGGACAGCAGTTATGAACACTGAAGCTTTCTTT. The V gene is TRBV28, the J gene TRBJ1-1; 7 bases match TRBD1. The junction had 9 bases not matched to a gene; V was cut back by 5 bases and J by 0 bases. The CDR3 sequence is 16 residues long. Germline-derived CDR1 and CDR2 are MDHEN and SYDVKM.